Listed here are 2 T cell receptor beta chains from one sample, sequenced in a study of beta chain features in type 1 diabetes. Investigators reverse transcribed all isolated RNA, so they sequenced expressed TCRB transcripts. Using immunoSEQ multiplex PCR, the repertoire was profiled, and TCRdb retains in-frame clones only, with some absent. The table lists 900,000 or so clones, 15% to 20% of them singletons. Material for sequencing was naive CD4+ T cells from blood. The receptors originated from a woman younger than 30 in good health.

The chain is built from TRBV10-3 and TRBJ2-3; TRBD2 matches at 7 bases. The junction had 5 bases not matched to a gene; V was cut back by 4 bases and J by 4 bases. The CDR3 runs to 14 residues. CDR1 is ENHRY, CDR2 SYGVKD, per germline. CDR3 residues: CAISAAGVADTQYF. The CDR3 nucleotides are TGTGCCATCAGTGCGGCGGGAGTGGCAGATACGCAGTATTTT.

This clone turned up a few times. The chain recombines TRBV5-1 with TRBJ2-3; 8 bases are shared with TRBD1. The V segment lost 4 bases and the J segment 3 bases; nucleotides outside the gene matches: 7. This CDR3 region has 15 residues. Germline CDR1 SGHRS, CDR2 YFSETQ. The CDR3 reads CASSKDREGTDTQYF. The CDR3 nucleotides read TGCGCCAGCAGCAAGGACAGGGAAGGGACAGATACGCAGTATTTT. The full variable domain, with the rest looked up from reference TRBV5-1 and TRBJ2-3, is KAGVTQTPRYLIKTRGQQVTLSCSPISGHRSVSWYQQTPGQGLQFLFEYFSETQRNKGNFPGRFSGRQFSNSRSEMNVSTLELGDSALYLCASSKDREGTDTQYFGPGTRLTVL.